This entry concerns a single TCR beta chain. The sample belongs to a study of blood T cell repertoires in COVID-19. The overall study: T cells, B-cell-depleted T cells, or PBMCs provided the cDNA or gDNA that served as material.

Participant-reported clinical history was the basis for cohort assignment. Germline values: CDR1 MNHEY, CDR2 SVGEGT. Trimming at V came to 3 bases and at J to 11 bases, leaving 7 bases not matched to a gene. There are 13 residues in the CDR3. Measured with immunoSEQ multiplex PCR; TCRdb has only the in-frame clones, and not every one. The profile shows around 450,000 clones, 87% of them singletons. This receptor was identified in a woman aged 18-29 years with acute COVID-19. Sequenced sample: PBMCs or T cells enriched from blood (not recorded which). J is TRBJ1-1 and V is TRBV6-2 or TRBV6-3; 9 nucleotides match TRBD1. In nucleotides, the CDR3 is TGTGCCAGCAGTTATACAGGGGGCATTTCGGCTTTCTTT. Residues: CASSYTGGISAFF.